The next 5 T cell receptor beta chains were all read from a single sample in a study of CD8 T cells in ankylosing spondylitis. MiXCR, run by TCRdb on the 5' RACE reads, gives a single entry per CDR3 protein. This table holds 500,000 to 550,000 distinct CDR3 sequences, about 13% found once. These receptors have no known antigen. Notes on the study in general: It appeared that ankylosing spondylitis blood was characterized by a TCR beta motif of roughly 8 highly homologous variants.

Sequenced sample: blood, either unsorted or a sorted T cell fraction (not recorded which). All receptors derive from a male donor with ankylosing spondylitis.

This clonotype was found many times. The chain uses TRBV9 and TRBJ1-2; D is undetermined. This CDR3 has 15 amino acids. V gave up 4 bases and J gave up 0 bases, with 13 bases separating them. Germline V gene sequence: CDR1 SGDLS, CDR2 YYNGEE. CDR3 sequence (DNA): TGTGCCAGCAGCCCGGACCTCCTCTCTAACTATGGCTACACCTTC. Its translation is CASSPDLLSNYGYTF.

V is TRBV7-9 and J is TRBJ2-1, with 9 bases that match TRBD2. Germline V gene lookup returns CDR1 SEHNR and CDR2 FQNEAQ (reference sequence). Trimming at V came to 3 bases and at J to 6 bases, leaving 12 bases not matched to a gene. CDR3 length equals 17 residues. In DNA, the CDR3 is TGTGCCAGCAGCTTCGGTGCGGCGGGAGGGCCCTCCAATGAGCAGTTCTTC. Translation gives CASSFGAAGGPSNEQFF.

There are a few counts of this clonotype. The J gene is TRBJ1-5, the V gene TRBV6-2 or TRBV6-3; D is unclear. V was cut by 6 bases and J by 5 bases, with 11 bases left in between. CDR3 length equals 13 residues. Germline lookup yields CDR1 MNHEY and CDR2 SVGEGT. The CDR3 region is CASSPRFDQPQHF. For the CDR3, the DNA is TGTGCCAGCAGCCCTAGATTCGATCAGCCCCAGCATTTT.

This clonotype was seen at least ten times. V is TRBV12-3 or TRBV12-4 and J is TRBJ2-3; 9 bases are shared with TRBD2. The CDR3 loop spans 16 amino acids. Unmatched junction bases numbered 11, after V lost 5 bases and J lost 5 bases. CDR3 protein: CASSLWTSAAGDTQYF. Here the CDR3 DNA reads TGTGCCAGCAGTCTGTGGACTAGCGCTGCTGGAGATACGCAGTATTTT.

The rearrangement uses TRBV27 and TRBJ1-5; TRBD1 is a possible D gene (5 bases). Trimming removed 7 bases from V and 3 bases from J, with 16 bases in between. The CDR3 loop spans 15 amino acids. Per germline, CDR1 MNHEY and CDR2 SMNVEV (reference sequence). This CDR3 reads CASTPTRGDNQPQHF. CDR3 in DNA: TGTGCCAGCACTCCAACTCGGGGGGACAATCAGCCCCAGCATTTT.